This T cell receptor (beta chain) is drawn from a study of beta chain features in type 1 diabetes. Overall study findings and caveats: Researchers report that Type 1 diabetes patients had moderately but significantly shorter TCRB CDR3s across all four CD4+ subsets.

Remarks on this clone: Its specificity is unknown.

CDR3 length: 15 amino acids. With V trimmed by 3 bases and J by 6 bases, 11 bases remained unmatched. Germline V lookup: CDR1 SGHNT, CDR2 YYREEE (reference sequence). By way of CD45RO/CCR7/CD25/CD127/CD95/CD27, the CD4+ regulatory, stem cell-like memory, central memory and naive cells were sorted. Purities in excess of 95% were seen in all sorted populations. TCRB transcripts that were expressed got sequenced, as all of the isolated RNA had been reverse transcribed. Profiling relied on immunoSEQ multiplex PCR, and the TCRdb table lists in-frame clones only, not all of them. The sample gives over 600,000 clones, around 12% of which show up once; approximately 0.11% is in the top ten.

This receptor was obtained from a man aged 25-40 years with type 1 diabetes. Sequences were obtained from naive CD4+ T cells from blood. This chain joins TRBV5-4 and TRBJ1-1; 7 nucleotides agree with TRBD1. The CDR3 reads CASSYQDRVAAEAFF. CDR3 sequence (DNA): TGTGCCAGCAGCTACCAAGACAGGGTGGCGGCTGAAGCTTTCTTT.